This is a list of T cell receptor beta chains from one sample in a study of blood T cells in healthy people across ages. TCRdb re-derived calls from the 5' RACE reads in MiXCR, one entry per CDR3 protein. The repertoire has about 1.4 million distinct CDR3 sequences, 59% of them found once; the top ten carry 6.5% to 8.5%. What was sequenced was blood. The receptor set was obtained from a man aged 18 to 29 in good health. CDR3s include the opening cysteine and the closing phenylalanine or tryptophan. The D gene is left open where the match is weak. Clone size is given for some rows only: seen once, a few or many times, or a class if the clone is expanded.

NA,TRBJ2-5,NA,TRBV3-1,CAVRAITQETQYF,TGTGCAGTCCGAGCGATCACTCAAGAGACCCAGTACTTC
NA,TRBJ1-1,TRBD1,TRBV28,CASSSTDRGYLNTEAFF,TGTGCCAGCAGTTCGACGGACAGGGGGTATCTGAACACTGAAGCTTTCTTT
NA,TRBJ1-4,TRBD1,TRBV4-3,CASSQESAGGVEKLFF,TGCGCCAGCAGCCAAGAATCGGCAGGGGGGGTCGAAAAACTGTTTTTT
many,TRBJ1-1,NA,TRBV7-9,CASSQGPEAFF,TGTGCCAGCAGTCAGGGACCTGAAGCTTTCTTT
NA,TRBJ1-4,NA,TRBV19,CASSIVPDSKLFF,TGTGCCAGTAGTATCGTCCCGGACTCGAAACTGTTTTTT
once,TRBJ2-7,TRBD2,TRBV6-6,CASSYRLALAYEQYF,TGTGCCAGCAGTTATCGACTAGCGCTAGCGTACGAGCAGTACTTC
NA,TRBJ2-7,NA,TRBV3-1,CASSQGDAYKQYF,TGTGCCAGCAGCCAGGGCGACGCTTACAAGCAGTACTTC
few,TRBJ1-3,NA,TRBV29-1,CSVDGISGNTIYF,TGCAGCGTTGACGGAATCTCTGGAAACACCATATATTTT
NA,TRBJ1-1,NA,TRBV15,CATSRALNTEAFF,TGTGCCACCAGCAGAGCCTTGAACACTGAAGCTTTCTTT
NA,TRBJ2-3,NA,TRBV25-1,CATRADTQYF,TGTGCCACCCGCGCAGATACGCAGTATTTT
NA,TRBJ2-7,TRBD2,TRBV5-1,CASSGTTSYEQYF,TGCGCCAGCAGCGGGACTACCTCCTACGAGCAGTACTTC
NA,TRBJ1-2,NA,TRBV7-9,CASSLEKRGTGYGYTF,TGTGCCAGCAGCTTAGAGAAGCGGGGAACGGGCTATGGCTACACCTTC
NA,TRBJ2-3,NA,TRBV7-2,CASSISGLPTDTQYF,TGTGCCAGCAGCATTTCGGGACTGCCCACAGATACGCAGTATTTT
NA,TRBJ2-5,NA,TRBV4-1,CASSPNNQVQETQYF,TGCGCCAGCAGCCCGAATAATCAGGTCCAAGAGACCCAGTACTTC
NA,TRBJ2-3,NA,TRBV15,CATSRDRGQGSTDTQYF,TGTGCCACCAGCAGAGATCGCGGGCAGGGCAGCACAGATACGCAGTATTTT
NA,TRBJ1-2,NA,TRBV4-1,CASSQVRGEWSYTF,TGCGCCAGCAGCCAAGTTAGGGGGGAGTGGAGCTACACCTTC
NA,TRBJ1-1,NA,TRBV27,CASSSGILGEAFF,TGTGCCAGCAGTTCCGGGATTTTAGGCGAAGCTTTCTTT
NA,TRBJ2-1,TRBD2,TRBV5-1,CASSDTPGAGGINEQFF,TGCGCCAGCAGCGATACCCCAGGAGCGGGAGGGATCAATGAGCAGTTCTTC
NA,TRBJ2-1,NA,TRBV19,CASSPGGSINEQFF,TGTGCCAGTAGTCCCGGGGGATCCATCAATGAGCAGTTCTTC
few,TRBJ2-7,TRBD2,TRBV27,CASSLTASGSYEQYF,TGTGCCAGCAGTTTGACGGCTAGCGGGTCCTACGAGCAGTACTTC
NA,TRBJ2-2,TRBD2,TRBV4-1,CASSQDGVRGLAGDTGELFF,TGCGCCAGCAGCCAAGATGGGGTTAGAGGACTAGCGGGGGATACCGGGGAGCTGTTTTTT
NA,TRBJ2-5,NA,TRBV28,CASREPGQLLQETQYF,TGTGCCAGCAGAGAACCGGGACAACTCCTCCAAGAGACCCAGTACTTC
NA,TRBJ1-2,TRBD1,TRBV12-3/TRBV12-4,CASSGQVVGGYTF,TGTGCCAGCAGTGGACAGGTCGTAGGGGGCTACACCTTC
NA,TRBJ2-1,NA,TRBV15,CATALAQLNEQFF,TGTGCCACCGCGCTGGCGCAGCTCAATGAGCAGTTCTTC
few,TRBJ2-1,NA,TRBV29-1,CSKEIPEDEQFF,TGCAGCAAGGAAATCCCGGAGGATGAGCAGTTCTTC
few,TRBJ2-7,TRBD2,TRBV20-1,CSARGGGFVYEQYF,TGCAGTGCTAGAGGCGGGGGGTTCGTTTACGAGCAGTACTTC
NA,TRBJ2-2,NA,TRBV29-1,CSVGGSTGELFF,TGCAGCGTAGGGGGGTCAACCGGGGAGCTGTTTTTT
NA,TRBJ2-7,NA,TRBV2,CASSVSGEQYF,TGTGCCAGCAGTGTTTCGGGGGAGCAGTACTTC
few,TRBJ2-7,TRBD1,TRBV3-1,CASSLYGQGTSYEQYF,TGTGCCAGCAGCCTCTACGGACAGGGGACGTCCTACGAGCAGTACTTC
NA,TRBJ2-1,TRBD2,TRBV12-3/TRBV12-4,CASRGLADSSYNEQFF,TGTGCCAGCAGAGGACTAGCGGATAGCTCCTACAATGAGCAGTTCTTC
few,TRBJ1-2,NA,TRBV28,CASRGQLRPYGYTF,TGTGCCAGCAGAGGACAGTTAAGGCCCTATGGCTACACCTTC
once,TRBJ2-3,NA,TRBV20-1,CRQGGADTQYF,TGCAGGCAGGGGGGGGCAGATACGCAGTATTTT
NA,TRBJ2-1,NA,TRBV29-1,CSVEWSRQQFF,TGCAGCGTTGAGTGGTCCAGACAGCAGTTCTTC
NA,TRBJ2-1,TRBD1,TRBV4-1,CASSPSDRVMVNEQFF,TGCGCCAGCAGCCCCTCGGACAGGGTAATGGTCAATGAGCAGTTCTTC
NA,TRBJ2-5,NA,TRBV18,CASSRALGETQYF,TGTGCCAGCTCAAGGGCCCTCGGGGAGACCCAGTACTTC
few,TRBJ2-7,TRBD1,TRBV5-1,CASSNGQVAYEQYF,TGCGCCAGCAGCAACGGACAGGTTGCCTACGAGCAGTACTTC
NA,TRBJ2-7,NA,TRBV12-3/TRBV12-4,CASPRRGTTISYEQYF,TGTGCCAGCCCCAGAAGGGGGACTACCATTTCCTACGAGCAGTACTTC
NA,TRBJ2-1,NA,TRBV7-9,CASSLVIVDNEQFF,TGTGCCAGCAGCTTGGTGATAGTCGATAATGAGCAGTTCTTC
NA,TRBJ2-1,NA,TRBV4-2,CASSQDGRGGQFF,TGTGCCAGCAGCCAAGATGGGCGAGGGGGGCAGTTCTTC
NA,TRBJ2-6,NA,TRBV15,CATSSTPAGFGSSGANVLTF,TGTGCCACCAGCAGCACACCTGCAGGGTTTGGGTCTTCTGGGGCCAACGTCCTGACTTTC